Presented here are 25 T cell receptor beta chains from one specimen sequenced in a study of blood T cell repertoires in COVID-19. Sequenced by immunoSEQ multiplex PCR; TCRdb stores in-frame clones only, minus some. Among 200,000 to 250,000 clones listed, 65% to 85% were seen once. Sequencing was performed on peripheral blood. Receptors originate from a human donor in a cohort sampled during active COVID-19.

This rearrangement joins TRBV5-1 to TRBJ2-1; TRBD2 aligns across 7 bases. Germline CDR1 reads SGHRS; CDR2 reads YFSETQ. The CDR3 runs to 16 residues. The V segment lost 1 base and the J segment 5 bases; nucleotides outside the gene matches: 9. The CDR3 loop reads CASSLWEQRGDNEQFF. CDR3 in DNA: TGCGCCAGCAGCTTGTGGGAGCAGCGGGGAGACAATGAGCAGTTCTTC.

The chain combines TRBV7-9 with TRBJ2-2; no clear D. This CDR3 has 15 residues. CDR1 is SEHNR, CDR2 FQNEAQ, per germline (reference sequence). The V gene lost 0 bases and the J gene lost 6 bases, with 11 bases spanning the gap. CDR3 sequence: CASSLAARSSGELFF. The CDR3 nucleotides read TGTGCCAGCAGCTTAGCCGCGAGATCATCCGGGGAGCTGTTTTTT.

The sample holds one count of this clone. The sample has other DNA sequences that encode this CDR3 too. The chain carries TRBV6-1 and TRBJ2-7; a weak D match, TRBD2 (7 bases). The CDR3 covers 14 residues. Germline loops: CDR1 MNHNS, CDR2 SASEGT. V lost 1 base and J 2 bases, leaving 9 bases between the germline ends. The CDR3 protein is CASSEVGGPYEQYF. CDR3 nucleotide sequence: TGTGCCAGCAGTGAAGTGGGGGGGCCCTACGAGCAGTACTTC.

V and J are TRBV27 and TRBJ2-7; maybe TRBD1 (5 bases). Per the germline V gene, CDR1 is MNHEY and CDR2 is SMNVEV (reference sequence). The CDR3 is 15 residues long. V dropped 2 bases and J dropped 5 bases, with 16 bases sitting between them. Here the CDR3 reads CASSLDAFRGDEQYF. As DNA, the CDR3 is TGTGCCAGCAGTTTAGACGCGTTTAGGGGCGACGAGCAGTACTTC.

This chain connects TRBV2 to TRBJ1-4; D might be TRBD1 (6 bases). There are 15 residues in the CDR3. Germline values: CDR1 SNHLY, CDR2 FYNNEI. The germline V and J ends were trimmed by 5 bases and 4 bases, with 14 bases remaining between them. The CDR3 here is CASSTLQGSNEKLFF. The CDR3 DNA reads TGTGCCAGCAGTACTCTACAGGGTAGTAATGAAAAACTGTTTTTT.

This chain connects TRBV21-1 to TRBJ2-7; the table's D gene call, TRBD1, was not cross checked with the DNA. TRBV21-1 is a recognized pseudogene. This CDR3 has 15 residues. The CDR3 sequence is CAQETTGQGAYEQYF. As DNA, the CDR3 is TGTGCCCAAGAAACGACAGGACAGGGGGCCTACGAGCAGTACTTC.

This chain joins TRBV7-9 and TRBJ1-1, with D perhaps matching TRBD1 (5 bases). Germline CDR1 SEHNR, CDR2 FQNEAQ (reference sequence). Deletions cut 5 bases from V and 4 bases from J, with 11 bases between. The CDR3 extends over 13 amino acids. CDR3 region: CASSPGRATEAFF. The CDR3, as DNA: TGTGCCAGCAGCCCAGGGAGGGCCACTGAAGCTTTCTTT. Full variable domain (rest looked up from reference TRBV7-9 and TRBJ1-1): DTGVSQNPRHKITKRGQNVTFRCDPISEHNRLYWYRQTLGQGPEFLTYFQNEAQLEKSRLLSDRFSAERPKGSFSTLEIQRTEQGDSAMYLCASSPGRATEAFFGQGTRLTVV.

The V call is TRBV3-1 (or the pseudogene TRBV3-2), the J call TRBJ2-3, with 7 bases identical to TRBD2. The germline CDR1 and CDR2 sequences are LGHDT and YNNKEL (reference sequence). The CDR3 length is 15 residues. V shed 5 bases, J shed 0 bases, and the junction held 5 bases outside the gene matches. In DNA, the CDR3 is TGTGCCAGCAGCGGCGGGGGAACCAGCACAGATACGCAGTATTTT. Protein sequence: CASSGGGTSTDTQYF.

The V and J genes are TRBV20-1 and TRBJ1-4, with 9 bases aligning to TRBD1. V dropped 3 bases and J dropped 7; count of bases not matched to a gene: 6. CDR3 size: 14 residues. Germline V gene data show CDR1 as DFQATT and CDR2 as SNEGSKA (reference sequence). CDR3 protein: CSASETGGSEKLFF. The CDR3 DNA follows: TGCAGTGCTAGTGAGACAGGGGGAAGTGAAAAACTGTTTTTT.

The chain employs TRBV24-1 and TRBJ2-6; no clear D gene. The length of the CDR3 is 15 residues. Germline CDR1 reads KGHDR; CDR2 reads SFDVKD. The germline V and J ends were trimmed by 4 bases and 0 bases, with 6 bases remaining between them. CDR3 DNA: TGTGCCACCAGTGACCGGGTCTCTGGGGCCAACGTCCTGACTTTC. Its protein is CATSDRVSGANVLTF.

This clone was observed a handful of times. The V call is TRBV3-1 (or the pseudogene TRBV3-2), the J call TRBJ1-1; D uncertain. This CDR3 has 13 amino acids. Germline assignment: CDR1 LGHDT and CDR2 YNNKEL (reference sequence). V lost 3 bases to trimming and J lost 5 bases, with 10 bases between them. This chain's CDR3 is CASSHRGRTEAFF. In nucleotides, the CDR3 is TGTGCCAGCAGCCATAGAGGGCGTACTGAAGCTTTCTTT.

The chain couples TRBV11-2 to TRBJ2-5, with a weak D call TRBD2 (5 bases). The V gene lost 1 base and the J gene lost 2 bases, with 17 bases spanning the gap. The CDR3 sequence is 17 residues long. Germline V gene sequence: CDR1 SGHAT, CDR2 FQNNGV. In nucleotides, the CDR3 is TGTGCCAGCAGCTTAGTTCGTGGCGGGTCACTTCAAGAGACCCAGTACTTC. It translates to CASSLVRGGSLQETQYF.

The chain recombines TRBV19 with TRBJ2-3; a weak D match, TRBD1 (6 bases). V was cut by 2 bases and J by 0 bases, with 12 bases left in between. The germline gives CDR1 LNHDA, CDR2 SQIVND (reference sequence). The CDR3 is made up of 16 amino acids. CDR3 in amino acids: CASSIRGGPSTDTQYF. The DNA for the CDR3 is TGTGCCAGTAGTATACGAGGGGGTCCTAGCACAGATACGCAGTATTTT.

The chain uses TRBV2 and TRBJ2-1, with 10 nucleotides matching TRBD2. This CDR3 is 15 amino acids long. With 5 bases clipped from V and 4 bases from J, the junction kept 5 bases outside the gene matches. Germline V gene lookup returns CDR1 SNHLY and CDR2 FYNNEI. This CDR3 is CASSLLAGIYNEQFF. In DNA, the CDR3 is TGTGCCAGCAGTTTACTAGCGGGAATATACAATGAGCAGTTCTTC.

The CDR3 nucleotides are TGTGCCAGCAGTTACTTCCGACAGGGGGCACACGAGCAGTACTTC. Its translation: CASSYFRQGAHEQYF. J is TRBJ2-7 and V is TRBV6-5, with TRBD1 matching over 10 bases. CDR3 length equals 15 residues. After removal of 1 base from V and 5 bases from J, the junction contained 5 bases not matched to a gene. Germline V gene data show CDR1 as MNHEY and CDR2 as SVGAGI.

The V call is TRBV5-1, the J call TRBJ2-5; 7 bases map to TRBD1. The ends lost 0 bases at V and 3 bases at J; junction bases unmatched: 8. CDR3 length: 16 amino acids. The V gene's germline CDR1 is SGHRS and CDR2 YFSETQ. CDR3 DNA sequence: TGCGCCAGCAGCTTGGGGCCGGACAGGCTAAAAGAGACCCAGTACTTC. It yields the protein CASSLGPDRLKETQYF.

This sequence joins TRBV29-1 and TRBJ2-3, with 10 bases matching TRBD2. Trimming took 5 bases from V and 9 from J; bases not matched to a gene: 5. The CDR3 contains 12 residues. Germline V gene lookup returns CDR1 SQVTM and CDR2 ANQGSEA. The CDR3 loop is CSVQREGSTQYF. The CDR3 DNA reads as TGCAGCGTTCAGCGGGAGGGTTCGACGCAGTATTTT.

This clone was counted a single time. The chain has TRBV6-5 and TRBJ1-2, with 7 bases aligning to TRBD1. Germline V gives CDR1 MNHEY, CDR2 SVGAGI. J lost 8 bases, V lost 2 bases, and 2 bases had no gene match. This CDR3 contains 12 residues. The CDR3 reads CASSYPGQGYTF. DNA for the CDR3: TGTGCCAGCAGTTACCCGGGACAGGGCTACACCTTC.

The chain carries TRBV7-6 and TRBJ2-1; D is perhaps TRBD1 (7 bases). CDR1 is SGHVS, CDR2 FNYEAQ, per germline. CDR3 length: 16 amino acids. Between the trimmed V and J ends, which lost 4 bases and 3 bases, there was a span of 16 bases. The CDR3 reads CASSSLRGDHYNEQFF. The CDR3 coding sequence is TGTGCCAGCAGCTCCCTCAGGGGGGATCACTACAATGAGCAGTTCTTC.

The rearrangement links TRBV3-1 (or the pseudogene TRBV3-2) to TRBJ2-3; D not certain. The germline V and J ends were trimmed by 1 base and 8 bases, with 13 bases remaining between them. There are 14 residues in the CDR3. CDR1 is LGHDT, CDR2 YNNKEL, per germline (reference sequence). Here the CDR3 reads CASSQASAPITQYF. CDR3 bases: TGTGCCAGCAGCCAAGCATCCGCTCCTATTACGCAGTATTTT.

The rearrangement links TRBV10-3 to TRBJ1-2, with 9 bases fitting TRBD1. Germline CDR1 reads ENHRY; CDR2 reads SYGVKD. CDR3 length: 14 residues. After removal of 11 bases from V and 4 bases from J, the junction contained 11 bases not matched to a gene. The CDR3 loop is CAADGGQGLYGYTF. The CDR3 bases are TGTGCCGCCGATGGGGGACAGGGCCTCTATGGCTACACCTTC.

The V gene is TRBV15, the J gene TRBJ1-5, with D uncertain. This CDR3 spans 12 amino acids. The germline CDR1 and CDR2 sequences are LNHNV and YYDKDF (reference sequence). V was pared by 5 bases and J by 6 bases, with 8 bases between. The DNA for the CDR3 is TGTGCCACCAGCCTCGGCGGTCAGCCCCAGCATTTT. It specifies CATSLGGQPQHF.

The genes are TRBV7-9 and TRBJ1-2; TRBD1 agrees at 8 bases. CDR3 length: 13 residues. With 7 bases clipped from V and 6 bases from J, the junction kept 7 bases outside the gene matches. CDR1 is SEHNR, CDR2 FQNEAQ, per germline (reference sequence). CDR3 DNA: TGTGCCAGCACTTGGACAGGGTGGAATGGCTACACCTTC. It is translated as CASTWTGWNGYTF.

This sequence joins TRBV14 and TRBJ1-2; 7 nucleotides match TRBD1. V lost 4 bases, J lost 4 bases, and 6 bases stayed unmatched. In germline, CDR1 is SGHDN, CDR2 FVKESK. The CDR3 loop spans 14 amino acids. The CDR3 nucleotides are TGTGCCAGCAGCCTAAACAGGGGACCCTATGGCTACACCTTC. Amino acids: CASSLNRGPYGYTF.

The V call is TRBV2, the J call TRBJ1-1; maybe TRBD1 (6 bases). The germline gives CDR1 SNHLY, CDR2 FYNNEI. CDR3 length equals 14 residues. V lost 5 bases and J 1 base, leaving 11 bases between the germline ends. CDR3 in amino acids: CASSRTVGNTEAFF. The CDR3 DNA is TGTGCCAGCAGTAGGACAGTGGGGAACACTGAAGCTTTCTTT.